These T cell receptor beta chains were read from a single sample in a study of T-cell memory formation after mild COVID-19. TCRdb analysed the 5' RACE reads with MiXCR anew, one entry per CDR3 protein. The sample has some 600,000 distinct CDR3 sequences; 17% are singletons. Sequenced sample: PBMCs or a T cell subset sorted from them (not recorded which). The receptors were sampled from an adult woman who had mild COVID-19 (a few samples of this study predate the infection). Cell type and time point are not known. Each CDR3 is given with its conserved first and last residue. D genes are given only for firm matches. Part of the rows lack a size; the others show once, few, many or a class for expanded clones.

d_call j_call v_call clone_size cdr3_aa cdr3_nt
TRBD2 TRBJ2-7 TRBV20-1 few CSARGAGDEQYF TGCAGTGCTAGAGGAGCGGGAGACGAGCAGTACTTC
NA TRBJ1-1 TRBV7-9 few CASSLANLREAFF TGTGCCAGCAGCTTAGCGAATCTTCGCGAAGCTTTCTTT
NA TRBJ2-7 TRBV5-1 NA CASSPRGAEQYF TGCGCCAGCAGCCCCAGGGGTGCCGAGCAGTACTTC
NA TRBJ1-4 TRBV20-1 few CSALRPNEKLFF TGCAGTGCTCTCCGCCCTAATGAAAAACTGTTTTTT
NA TRBJ1-1 TRBV7-8 few CASSLGVGGSTEAFF TGTGCCAGCAGCTTAGGTGTTGGGGGTTCCACTGAAGCTTTCTTT
TRBD1 TRBJ2-3 TRBV30 few CAWSPGQGEDTQYF TGTGCCTGGAGTCCGGGACAGGGAGAGGATACGCAGTATTTT
NA TRBJ2-1 TRBV10-3 NA CAISDQRSGGNEQFF TGTGCCATCAGTGATCAGCGGTCTGGTGGGAATGAGCAGTTCTTC
NA TRBJ2-3 TRBV7-9 NA CASSFRLAADTQYF TGTGCCAGCAGCTTCAGGCTAGCCGCAGATACGCAGTATTTT
NA TRBJ1-2 TRBV3-1 few CASRKGSGYTF TGTGCCAGCAGAAAGGGGTCTGGCTACACCTTC
NA TRBJ2-1 TRBV3-1 NA CASSRVVAYNEQFF TGTGCCAGCAGCCGGGTGGTCGCCTACAATGAGCAGTTCTTC
TRBD2 TRBJ2-1 TRBV29-1 NA CSVLAAGGYNEQFF TGCAGCGTTCTTGCGGCGGGAGGGTACAATGAGCAGTTCTTC
TRBD2 TRBJ2-5 TRBV6-1 NA CASTRRGAGETQYF TGTGCCAGCACTCGGCGGGGGGCGGGAGAGACCCAGTACTTC
NA TRBJ2-2 TRBV5-1 few CASSRDTRNTGELFF TGCGCCAGCAGCCGGGACACCCGAAACACCGGGGAGCTGTTTTTT
TRBD1 TRBJ2-7 TRBV6-1 NA CASSEAIRTGSYEQYF TGTGCCAGCAGTGAAGCGATCAGGACAGGGTCCTACGAGCAGTACTTC
NA TRBJ1-2 TRBV5-4 many CASSPWGNGYTF TGTGCCAGCAGCCCATGGGGGAATGGCTACACCTTC
NA TRBJ2-4 TRBV18 NA CASSPPASRDIQYF TGTGCCAGCTCACCACCGGCTAGCAGAGACATTCAGTACTTC
NA TRBJ1-2 TRBV7-3 few CASSLGRKSYGYTF TGTGCCAGCAGCCTAGGCCGAAAATCCTATGGCTACACCTTC
TRBD2 TRBJ2-7 TRBV6-2/TRBV6-3 NA CASRTWTSGKYEQYF TGTGCCAGCAGGACTTGGACTAGCGGGAAGTACGAGCAGTACTTC
TRBD2 TRBJ2-2 TRBV6-2/TRBV6-3 NA CASSYSSGVNTGELFF TGTGCCAGCAGTTACTCAAGCGGGGTAAACACCGGGGAGCTGTTTTTT
NA TRBJ2-2 TRBV7-2 NA CASSLAGSRYTGELFF TGTGCCAGCAGCTTAGCAGGCTCGAGATACACCGGGGAGCTGTTTTTT
TRBD1 TRBJ1-6 TRBV12-3/TRBV12-4 NA CASSGHRGRGSDSPLHF TGTGCCAGCAGTGGACACAGGGGGCGCGGGTCGGATTCACCCCTCCACTTT
TRBD2 TRBJ2-3 TRBV29-1 NA CSVDGSGGQYF TGCAGCGTTGATGGTAGCGGGGGGCAGTATTTT
TRBD1 TRBJ1-5 TRBV20-1 NA CSARGGTGGDQPQHF TGCAGTGCTAGAGGGGGGACAGGGGGAGATCAGCCCCAGCATTTT
TRBD2 TRBJ2-7 TRBV20-1 NA CSARDWLAGGLRYEQYF TGCAGTGCTAGAGATTGGCTAGCGGGGGGGCTTCGGTACGAGCAGTACTTC
NA TRBJ2-3 TRBV7-3 NA CASSLRDVADTQYF TGTGCCAGCAGCCTAAGGGACGTGGCAGATACGCAGTATTTT
NA TRBJ2-2 TRBV11-3 NA CASSPFSWKPIQPNTGELFF TGTGCCAGCAGCCCGTTCTCGTGGAAGCCCATCCAGCCGAACACCGGGGAGCTGTTTTTT
NA TRBJ2-6 TRBV28 NA CASSLSSGTSGANVLTF TGTGCCAGCAGTTTGTCCTCCGGGACATCTGGGGCCAACGTCCTGACTTTC
TRBD2 TRBJ2-1 TRBV24-1 few CATSDPGTSGYNEQFF TGTGCCACCAGTGACCCCGGGACTAGCGGCTACAATGAGCAGTTCTTC
NA TRBJ2-1 TRBV5-1 few CASEREEGYNEQFF TGCGCCTCAGAAAGGGAAGAAGGCTACAATGAGCAGTTCTTC
NA TRBJ1-2 TRBV3-1 few CASSQHRAGYTF TGTGCCAGCAGCCAACACAGGGCTGGCTACACCTTC
NA TRBJ2-3 TRBV7-8 NA CASSLAPAGVADTQYF TGTGCCAGCAGCTTAGCGCCGGCAGGGGTAGCAGATACGCAGTATTTT
NA TRBJ1-1 TRBV2 NA CASKTQGQPNTEAFF TGTGCCAGCAAAACACAGGGTCAACCGAACACTGAAGCTTTCTTT
TRBD1 TRBJ1-2 TRBV5-1 NA CASRLTGIYGYTF TGCGCCAGCAGACTGACAGGGATCTATGGCTACACCTTC
NA TRBJ2-7 TRBV7-9 NA CASSLVTQEYEQYF TGTGCCAGCAGCTTGGTGACGCAAGAGTACGAGCAGTACTTC
NA TRBJ2-3 TRBV7-2 many CASSRDHSTDTQYF TGTGCCAGCAGCCGGGACCATAGCACAGATACGCAGTATTTT
TRBD2 TRBJ2-1 TRBV5-5 many CASRDLPSGPYNEQFF TGTGCCAGCAGGGACCTTCCTAGCGGGCCCTACAATGAGCAGTTCTTC
TRBD1 TRBJ1-2 TRBV5-1 many CASSLEGAGYTF TGCGCCAGCAGCTTGGAGGGGGCGGGCTACACCTTC
NA TRBJ1-3 TRBV5-1 NA CASSYNGRSSGNTIYF TGCGCCAGCAGCTACAACGGACGTAGCTCTGGAAACACCATATATTTT
TRBD1 TRBJ2-7 TRBV12-3/TRBV12-4 few CASSRNRDRGLYEQYF TGTGCCAGCAGCCGCAACCGGGACAGGGGGCTTTACGAGCAGTACTTC
TRBD1 TRBJ2-7 TRBV24-1 NA CATSDAQGIYEQYF TGTGCCACCAGTGACGCACAGGGGATATACGAGCAGTACTTC
NA TRBJ2-5 TRBV7-2 NA CASSSGGRGETQYF TGTGCCAGCAGCTCCGGGGGCCGGGGAGAGACCCAGTACTTC
TRBD1 TRBJ2-7 TRBV12-3/TRBV12-4 NA CASSRRDRASYEQYF TGTGCCAGCAGCCGCCGGGACAGGGCGTCCTACGAGCAGTACTTC
TRBD1 TRBJ2-1 TRBV2 many CASSRQGRNEQFF TGTGCCAGCAGTAGACAGGGTAGAAATGAGCAGTTCTTC
NA TRBJ1-6 TRBV9 once CASSRQGTDRHNSPLHF TGTGCCAGCAGCCGGCAAGGCACGGACAGACATAATTCACCCCTCCACTTT
TRBD2 TRBJ2-7 TRBV7-9 few CASSSGTSGGREQYF TGTGCCAGCAGCTCGGGGACTAGCGGAGGCCGGGAGCAGTACTTC
NA TRBJ2-1 TRBV7-3 many CASSLGRNSYNEQFF TGTGCCAGCAGCTTAGGGCGGAACTCCTACAATGAGCAGTTCTTC
TRBD1 TRBJ2-7 TRBV24-1 few CATRGTESGEQYF TGTGCCACCCGAGGGACAGAATCGGGAGAGCAGTACTTC
TRBD2 TRBJ2-3 TRBV5-1 NA CASSSWGGTATDTQYF TGCGCCAGCAGCTCCTGGGGGGGAACCGCCACAGATACGCAGTATTTT
TRBD2 TRBJ2-3 TRBV4-1 few CASSQVGAGESTDTQYF TGCGCCAGCAGCCAAGTAGGAGCGGGGGAAAGCACAGATACGCAGTATTTT
TRBD1 TRBJ2-7 TRBV6-2/TRBV6-3 NA CASSYVQGKHYEQYF TGTGCCAGCAGTTACGTACAGGGGAAACACTACGAGCAGTACTTC
NA TRBJ2-2 TRBV29-1 few CSAGAGELFF TGCAGCGCCGGAGCCGGGGAGCTGTTTTTT
NA TRBJ1-4 TRBV24-1 NA CATSDSGHGPGEKLFF TGTGCCACCAGTGATTCGGGACATGGCCCCGGTGAAAAACTGTTTTTT
TRBD1 TRBJ2-1 TRBV29-1 few CSVGGDRAFYNEQFF TGCAGCGTTGGAGGAGACAGGGCCTTCTACAATGAGCAGTTCTTC
TRBD1 TRBJ1-1 TRBV7-2 NA CASRPTGQGRTEAFF TGTGCCAGCAGACCTACCGGACAGGGGCGGACTGAAGCTTTCTTT
NA TRBJ1-1 TRBV5-1 many CASSLAGAGVYTEAFF TGCGCCAGCAGCTTGGCAGGGGCTGGTGTGTACACTGAAGCTTTCTTT
NA TRBJ1-1 TRBV11-2 NA CASSLVRSAGPNTEAFF TGTGCCAGCAGCTTAGTTAGATCTGCAGGCCCGAACACTGAAGCTTTCTTT
TRBD1 TRBJ2-1 TRBV25-1 NA CASSELGTGAYNEQFF TGTGCCAGCAGTGAATTGGGGACAGGGGCTTACAATGAGCAGTTCTTC
TRBD1 TRBJ2-2 TRBV2 few CASRLLGTGDVGELFF TGTGCCAGCAGATTGCTAGGGACAGGGGACGTCGGGGAGCTGTTTTTT
TRBD1 TRBJ2-3 TRBV7-2 NA CASSLARSGGRDTQYF TGTGCCAGCAGCTTAGCCAGATCAGGGGGCAGGGATACGCAGTATTTT
TRBD2 TRBJ2-3 TRBV24-1 few CATSDPTSGGSPTDTQYF TGTGCCACCAGTGACCCTACTAGCGGGGGGTCACCCACAGATACGCAGTATTTT